These T cell receptor beta chains were read from a single sample in a study of cytomegalovirus exposure and HLA in healthy donors. Clones were sequenced by immunoSEQ multiplex PCR, and TCRdb holds only the in-frame ones, with some missing. Among roughly 100,000 clones listed, approximately 70% were seen once. The sample comprised PBMCs. These receptor sequences come from a man aged 25-45 years in good health and CMV-seronegative. The CDR3 runs from the conserved cysteine through the conserved F or W. A D gene is named only where the DNA matches it firmly. Rows may omit the clone size; those that give it use once, few, many or a size class.

d_gene: .
v_gene: TRBV2
abundance: .
j_gene: TRBJ2-7
CDR3aa: CASSGSSGEQYF
CDR3nt: TGTGCCAGCAGTGGTTCTTCGGGAGAGCAGTACTTC

d_gene: .
v_gene: TRBV5-1
abundance: .
j_gene: TRBJ2-5
CDR3aa: CASSLTSTGETQYF
CDR3nt: TGCGCCAGCAGCTTGACTAGTACAGGGGAGACCCAGTACTTC

d_gene: .
v_gene: TRBV7-3
abundance: once
j_gene: TRBJ2-1
CDR3aa: CASSLNGASSYNEQFF
CDR3nt: TGTGCCAGCAGCTTAAATGGCGCTAGCTCCTACAATGAGCAGTTCTTC

d_gene: TRBD2
v_gene: TRBV5-6
abundance: .
j_gene: TRBJ2-5
CDR3aa: CASSPGLAGGRKETQYF
CDR3nt: TGTGCCAGCAGCCCAGGACTAGCGGGAGGAAGGAAGGAGACCCAGTACTTC

d_gene: .
v_gene: TRBV11-3
abundance: .
j_gene: TRBJ1-1
CDR3aa: CASSLGGSMNTEAFF
CDR3nt: TGTGCCAGCAGCTTAGGCGGCAGCATGAACACTGAAGCTTTCTTT

d_gene: TRBD1
v_gene: TRBV25-1
abundance: .
j_gene: TRBJ1-1
CDR3aa: CASSDGDRAEAFF
CDR3nt: TGTGCCAGCAGTGATGGGGACAGGGCTGAAGCTTTCTTT

d_gene: TRBD1
v_gene: TRBV5-6
abundance: .
j_gene: TRBJ1-1
CDR3aa: CASSTGQGGTEAFF
CDR3nt: TGTGCCAGCAGCACAGGACAGGGTGGAACTGAAGCTTTCTTT

d_gene: .
v_gene: TRBV5-4
abundance: .
j_gene: TRBJ1-1
CDR3aa: CASSGGPTVNTEAFF
CDR3nt: TGTGCCAGCAGTGGGGGCCCTACAGTGAACACTGAAGCTTTCTTT

d_gene: .
v_gene: TRBV15
abundance: .
j_gene: TRBJ2-5
CDR3aa: CATSRDTTGETQYF
CDR3nt: TGTGCCACCAGCAGAGATACAACCGGGGAGACCCAGTACTTC

d_gene: TRBD1
v_gene: TRBV25-1
abundance: .
j_gene: TRBJ1-2
CDR3aa: CASSAIGTGASDGYTF
CDR3nt: TGTGCCAGCAGTGCAATTGGGACAGGGGCCAGCGATGGCTACACCTTC

d_gene: TRBD1
v_gene: TRBV28
abundance: once
j_gene: TRBJ1-1
CDR3aa: CASSFQSRGPTEAFF
CDR3nt: TGTGCCAGCAGTTTCCAATCCAGGGGGCCCACTGAAGCTTTCTTT

d_gene: .
v_gene: TRBV2
abundance: few
j_gene: TRBJ1-6
CDR3aa: CASSLRQSSYNSPLHF
CDR3nt: TGTGCCAGCAGTCTACGACAGTCCTCCTATAATTCACCCCTCCACTTT

d_gene: .
v_gene: TRBV28
abundance: .
j_gene: TRBJ1-5
CDR3aa: CASKGNQPQHF
CDR3nt: TGTGCCAGCAAGGGGAATCAGCCCCAGCATTTT

d_gene: TRBD1
v_gene: TRBV5-1
abundance: few
j_gene: TRBJ2-2
CDR3aa: CASSSYFSTDRGYPGELFF
CDR3nt: TGCGCCAGCAGCTCCTATTTTTCGACGGACAGGGGGTACCCCGGGGAGCTGTTTTTT

d_gene: TRBD1
v_gene: TRBV7-9
abundance: .
j_gene: TRBJ2-7
CDR3aa: CASSLGQGGSGQYF
CDR3nt: TGTGCCAGCAGCTTAGGACAGGGGGGCTCGGGGCAGTACTTC

d_gene: TRBD2
v_gene: TRBV4-1
abundance: .
j_gene: TRBJ2-1
CDR3aa: CASRPGLAGNNEQFF
CDR3nt: TGCGCCAGCAGACCCGGACTAGCGGGAAACAATGAGCAGTTCTTC

d_gene: .
v_gene: TRBV15
abundance: .
j_gene: TRBJ1-2
CDR3aa: CATSRDLLGRDNYGYTF
CDR3nt: TGTGCCACCAGCAGAGATCTTTTGGGCAGGGATAACTATGGCTACACCTTC